Detailed here is one T cell receptor beta chain. This record comes from a study of control samples from healthy donors and cancer patients. The protocol was immunoSEQ multiplex PCR, while the TCRdb copy is restricted to in-frame clones and leaves out a portion. The data show some 78,000 clones, less than 90% seen once. Trimming shortened V by 4 bases and J by 0 bases, and 15 bases separated the two germline ends. Germline V gene lookup returns CDR1 MGHRA and CDR2 YSYEKL. This CDR3 comprises 17 residues. The specimen was blood. The source of this sequence is a woman between 55 and 75 years old in good health. V and J are TRBV4-1 and TRBJ1-4, with a tentative D call TRBD1 (6 bases). The CDR3 is CASSRLLGGATNEKLFF. DNA of the CDR3: TGCGCCAGCAGCCGATTATTAGGGGGGGCAACTAATGAAAAACTGTTTTTT.